This note documents a single T cell receptor (beta chain) sequence. The antigen this receptor binds is unknown. No base quality values were provided; no much bigger clone lies one nucleotide off. The method behind the library was the immunoSEQ multiplex PCR assay. The table comes from immuneACCESS by way of TCRdb, which keeps in-frame sequences with V and J called. Part of the clones is missing from these tables; in studies checked, under half for an unresolved V gene and the rest for unknown reasons. The sample yields 40,000 to 60,000 clones; about 88% were counted once. About 40% of the sample lies in the top ten. These data belong to a study of control samples from healthy donors and cancer patients (TCRdb year 2020). As encoded in the germline V gene, CDR1 is SGDLS while CDR2 is YYNGEE. Trimming leaves V shorter by 3 bases and J shorter by 6 bases, with the junction holding 14 bases beyond the gene matches. From cysteine to phenylalanine, the CDR3 is 17 amino acids long. Kept here is only the CDR3 DNA, which spans 51 bases and is read in frame from base 1.

The chain is encoded by TRBV9 joined to TRBJ1-5; the junction holds 8 bases that match TRBD1. The sequence was collected from a middle-aged man with head and neck cancer. The sample taken for sequencing was PBMCs. The sequenced DNA: TGTGCCAGCAGCGGCCAGCCAGGGGGCGGTACCGTTCAGCCCCAGCATTTT. Its translation is CASSGQPGGGTVQPQHF.